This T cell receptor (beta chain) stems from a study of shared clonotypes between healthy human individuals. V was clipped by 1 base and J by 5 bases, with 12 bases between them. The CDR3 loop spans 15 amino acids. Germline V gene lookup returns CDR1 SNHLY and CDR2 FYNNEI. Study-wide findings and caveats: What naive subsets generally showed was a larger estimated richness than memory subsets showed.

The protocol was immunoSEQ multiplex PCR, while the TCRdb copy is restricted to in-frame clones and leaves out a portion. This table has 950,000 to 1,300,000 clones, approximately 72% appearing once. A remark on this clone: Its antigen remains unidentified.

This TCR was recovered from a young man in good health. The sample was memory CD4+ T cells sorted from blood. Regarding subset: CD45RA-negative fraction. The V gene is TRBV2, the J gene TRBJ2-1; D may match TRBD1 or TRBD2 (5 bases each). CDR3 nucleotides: TGTGCCAGCAGTGAAGTGGGGACCCCGAACAATGAGCAGTTCTTC. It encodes CASSEVGTPNNEQFF.